These T cell receptor beta chains were read from a single sample in a study of Graves' ophthalmopathy and Graves' hyperthyroidism. TCRdb re-analysed the multiplex PCR reads in MiXCR, keeping a single row per CDR3 protein. The table lists about 14,000 distinct CDR3 sequences, about 50% of them singletons. Material: peripheral blood. The receptors derive from a woman in her 30s with Graves' ophthalmopathy. CDR3s include the opening cysteine and the closing phenylalanine or tryptophan. A D gene is named only where the DNA matches it firmly. Expanded clones are given a class, and other clones once, few, many or no size at all.

clone_size: -; j_call: TRBJ2-7; v_call: TRBV7-9; d_call: -; cdr3_aa: CASSPLIPSHEQYF; cdr3_nt: TGTGCCAGCAGTCCACTCATTCCAAGCCACGAGCAGTACTTC
clone_size: -; j_call: TRBJ1-6; v_call: TRBV5-1; d_call: -; cdr3_aa: CASSLGSSPLHF; cdr3_nt: TGCGCCAGCAGCTTGGGTAGTTCACCCCTCCACTTT
clone_size: once; j_call: TRBJ2-3; v_call: TRBV9; d_call: TRBD2; cdr3_aa: CASSGRLAGGPDTQYF; cdr3_nt: TGTGCCAGCAGCGGGCGACTAGCGGGAGGCCCAGATACGCAGTATTTT
clone_size: -; j_call: TRBJ1-5; v_call: TRBV20-1; d_call: TRBD1; cdr3_aa: CSAGTGVHQPQHF; cdr3_nt: TGCAGTGCTGGGACAGGGGTTCATCAGCCCCAGCATTTT
clone_size: few; j_call: TRBJ2-2; v_call: TRBV6-2/TRBV6-3; d_call: TRBD2; cdr3_aa: CASIGSGRTGELFF; cdr3_nt: TGTGCCAGCATAGGAAGCGGGAGAACCGGGGAGCTGTTTTTT
clone_size: few; j_call: TRBJ1-5; v_call: TRBV10-3; d_call: -; cdr3_aa: CAISEQSAGNQPQHF; cdr3_nt: TGTGCCATCAGTGAGCAGTCGGCGGGCAATCAGCCCCAGCATTTT
clone_size: -; j_call: TRBJ2-5; v_call: TRBV20-1; d_call: TRBD2; cdr3_aa: CSASPLAGTQETQYF; cdr3_nt: TGCAGTGCTAGTCCACTAGCGGGAACACAAGAGACCCAGTACTTC
clone_size: -; j_call: TRBJ2-7; v_call: TRBV20-1; d_call: TRBD2; cdr3_aa: CSAHRAGGPSYEQYF; cdr3_nt: TGCAGTGCGCACAGGGCGGGAGGGCCGTCCTACGAGCAGTACTTC
clone_size: many; j_call: TRBJ2-5; v_call: TRBV7-9; d_call: TRBD1; cdr3_aa: CASSLVGTDQETQYF; cdr3_nt: TGTGCCAGCAGCTTAGTAGGGACAGATCAAGAGACCCAGTACTTC
clone_size: -; j_call: TRBJ1-2; v_call: TRBV2; d_call: TRBD1; cdr3_aa: CALQRQGGNYGYTF; cdr3_nt: TGTGCCCTTCAGAGACAGGGGGGGAACTATGGCTACACCTTC
clone_size: -; j_call: TRBJ2-1; v_call: TRBV2; d_call: TRBD1; cdr3_aa: CASNRRTGLDEQFF; cdr3_nt: TGTGCCAGCAATAGACGGACAGGGTTGGATGAGCAGTTCTTC
clone_size: -; j_call: TRBJ2-7; v_call: TRBV5-1; d_call: TRBD2; cdr3_aa: CASSLGSGISYEQYF; cdr3_nt: TGCGCCAGCAGCTTGGGTAGCGGGATTTCCTACGAGCAGTACTTC
clone_size: -; j_call: TRBJ2-7; v_call: TRBV20-1; d_call: TRBD2; cdr3_aa: CSARGAREVYEQYF; cdr3_nt: TGCAGTGCGCGAGGTGCGCGGGAGGTCTACGAGCAGTACTTC
clone_size: medium-sized; j_call: TRBJ1-5; v_call: TRBV20-1; d_call: TRBD1; cdr3_aa: CSARDRTGGGQPQHF; cdr3_nt: TGCAGTGCTAGAGACAGGACAGGGGGCGGTCAGCCCCAGCATTTT
clone_size: -; j_call: TRBJ1-5; v_call: TRBV2; d_call: -; cdr3_aa: CASSVGWGSNQPQHF; cdr3_nt: TGTGCCAGCAGCGTCGGGTGGGGGAGCAATCAGCCCCAGCATTTT
clone_size: once; j_call: TRBJ1-6; v_call: TRBV19; d_call: -; cdr3_aa: CACSGEYNSPLHF; cdr3_nt: TGTGCCTGTAGCGGAGAATATAATTCACCCCTCCACTTT
clone_size: -; j_call: TRBJ1-5; v_call: TRBV24-1; d_call: -; cdr3_aa: CATQGVSNQPQHF; cdr3_nt: TGTGCCACCCAGGGTGTGAGCAATCAGCCCCAGCATTTT
clone_size: many; j_call: TRBJ1-2; v_call: TRBV5-8; d_call: -; cdr3_aa: CASSPKSADYYGYTF; cdr3_nt: TGTGCCAGCAGCCCCAAATCGGCAGACTACTATGGCTACACCTTC
clone_size: -; j_call: TRBJ2-1; v_call: TRBV15; d_call: TRBD2; cdr3_aa: CATSSQASGRARDEQFF; cdr3_nt: TGTGCCACCAGCAGCCAAGCTAGCGGGAGGGCTCGGGATGAGCAGTTCTTC